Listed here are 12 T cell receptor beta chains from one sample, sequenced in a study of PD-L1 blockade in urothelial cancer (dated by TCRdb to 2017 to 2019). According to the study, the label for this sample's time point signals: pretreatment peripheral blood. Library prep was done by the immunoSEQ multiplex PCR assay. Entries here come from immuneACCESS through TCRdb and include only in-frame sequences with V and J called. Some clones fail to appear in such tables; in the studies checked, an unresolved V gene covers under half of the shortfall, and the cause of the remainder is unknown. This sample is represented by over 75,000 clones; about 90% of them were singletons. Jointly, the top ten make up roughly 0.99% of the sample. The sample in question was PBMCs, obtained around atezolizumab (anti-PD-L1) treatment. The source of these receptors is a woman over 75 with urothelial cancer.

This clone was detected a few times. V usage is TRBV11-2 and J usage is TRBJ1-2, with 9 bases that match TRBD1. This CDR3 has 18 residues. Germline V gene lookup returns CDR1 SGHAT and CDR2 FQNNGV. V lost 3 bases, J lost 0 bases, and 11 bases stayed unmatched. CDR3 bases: TGTGCCAGCAGCTTTACCGGGACAGGGTTTGAGACTAACTATGGCTACACCTTC. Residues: CASSFTGTGFETNYGYTF.

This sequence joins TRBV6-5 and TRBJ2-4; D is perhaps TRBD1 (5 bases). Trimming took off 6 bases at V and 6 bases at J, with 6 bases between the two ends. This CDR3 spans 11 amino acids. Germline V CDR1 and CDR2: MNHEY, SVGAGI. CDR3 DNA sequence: TGTGCCAGCAGCCAGGGAAACATTCAGTACTTC. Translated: CASSQGNIQYF.

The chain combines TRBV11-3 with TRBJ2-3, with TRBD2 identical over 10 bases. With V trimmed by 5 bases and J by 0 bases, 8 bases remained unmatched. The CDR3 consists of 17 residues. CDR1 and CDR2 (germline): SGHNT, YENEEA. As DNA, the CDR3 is TGTGCCAGCAGCCAGGGCTTACTAGCGGGAAGCACAGATACGCAGTATTTT. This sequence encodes CASSQGLLAGSTDTQYF.

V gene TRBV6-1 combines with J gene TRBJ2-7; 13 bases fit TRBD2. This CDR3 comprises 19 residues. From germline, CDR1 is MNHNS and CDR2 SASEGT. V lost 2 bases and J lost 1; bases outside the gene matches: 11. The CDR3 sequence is CASSEMWTSGSAYSYEQYF. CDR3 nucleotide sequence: TGTGCCAGCAGTGAAATGTGGACTAGCGGGAGTGCCTATTCCTACGAGCAGTACTTC.

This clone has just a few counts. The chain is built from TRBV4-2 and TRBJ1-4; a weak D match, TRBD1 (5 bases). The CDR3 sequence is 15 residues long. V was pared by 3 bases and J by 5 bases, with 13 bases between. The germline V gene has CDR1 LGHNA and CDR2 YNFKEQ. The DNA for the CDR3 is TGTGCCAGCAGCCACCTAGACGGACAAAATGAAAAACTGTTTTTT. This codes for CASSHLDGQNEKLFF.

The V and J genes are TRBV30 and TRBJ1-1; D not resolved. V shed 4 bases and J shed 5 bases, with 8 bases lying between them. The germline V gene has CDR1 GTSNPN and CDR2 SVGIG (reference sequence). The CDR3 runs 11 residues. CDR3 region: CAWTTGTEAFF. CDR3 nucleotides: TGTGCCTGGACGACGGGGACTGAAGCTTTCTTT.

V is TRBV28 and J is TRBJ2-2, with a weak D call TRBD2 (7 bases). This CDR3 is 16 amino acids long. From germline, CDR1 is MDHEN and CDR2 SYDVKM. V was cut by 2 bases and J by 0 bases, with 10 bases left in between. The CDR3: CASSLRGGANTGELFF. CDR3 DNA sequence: TGTGCCAGCAGTTTAAGGGGGGGCGCGAACACCGGGGAGCTGTTTTTT.

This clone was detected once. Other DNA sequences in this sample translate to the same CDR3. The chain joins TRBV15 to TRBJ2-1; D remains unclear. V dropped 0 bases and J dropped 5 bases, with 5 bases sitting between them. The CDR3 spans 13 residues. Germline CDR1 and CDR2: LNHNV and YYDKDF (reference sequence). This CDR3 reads CATSRDPDNEQFF. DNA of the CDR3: TGTGCCACCAGCAGAGATCCCGACAATGAGCAGTTCTTC.

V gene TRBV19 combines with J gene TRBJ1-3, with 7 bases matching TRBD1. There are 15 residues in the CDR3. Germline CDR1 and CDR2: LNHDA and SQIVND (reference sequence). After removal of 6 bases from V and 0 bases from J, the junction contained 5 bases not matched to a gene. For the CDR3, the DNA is TGTGCCAGTAGCATCGGGACAGTCTCTGGAAACACCATATATTTT. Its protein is CASSIGTVSGNTIYF.

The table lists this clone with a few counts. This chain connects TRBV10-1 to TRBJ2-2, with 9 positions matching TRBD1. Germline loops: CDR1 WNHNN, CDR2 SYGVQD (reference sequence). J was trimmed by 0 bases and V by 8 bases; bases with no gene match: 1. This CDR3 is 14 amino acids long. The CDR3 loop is CASRDRANTGELFF. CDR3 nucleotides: TGCGCCAGCCGGGACAGGGCGAACACCGGGGAGCTGTTTTTT.

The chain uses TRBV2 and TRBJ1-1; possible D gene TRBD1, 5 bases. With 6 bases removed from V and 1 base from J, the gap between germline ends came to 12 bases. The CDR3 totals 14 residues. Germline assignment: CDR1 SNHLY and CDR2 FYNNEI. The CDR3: CASSTPTGNTEAFF. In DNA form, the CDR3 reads TGTGCCAGCAGCACACCTACAGGGAACACTGAAGCTTTCTTT.

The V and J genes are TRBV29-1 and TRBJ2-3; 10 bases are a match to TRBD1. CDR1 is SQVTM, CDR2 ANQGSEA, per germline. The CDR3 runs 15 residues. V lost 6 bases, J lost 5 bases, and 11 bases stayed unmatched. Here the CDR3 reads CSVRQGAVIGDTQYF. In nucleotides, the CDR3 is TGCAGCGTCAGACAGGGGGCCGTTATAGGAGATACGCAGTATTTT.